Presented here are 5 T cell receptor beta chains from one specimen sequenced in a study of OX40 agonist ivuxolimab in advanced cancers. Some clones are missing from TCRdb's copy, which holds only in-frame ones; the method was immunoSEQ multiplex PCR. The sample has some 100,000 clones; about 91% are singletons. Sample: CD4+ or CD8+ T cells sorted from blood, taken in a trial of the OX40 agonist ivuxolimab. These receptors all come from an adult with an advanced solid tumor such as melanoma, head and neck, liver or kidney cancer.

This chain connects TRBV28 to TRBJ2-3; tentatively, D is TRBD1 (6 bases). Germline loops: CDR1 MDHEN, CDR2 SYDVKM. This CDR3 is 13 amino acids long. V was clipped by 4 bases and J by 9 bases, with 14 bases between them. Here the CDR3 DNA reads TGTGCCAGCAGTTGGGACAAATACAAGACGCAGTATTTT. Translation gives CASSWDKYKTQYF.

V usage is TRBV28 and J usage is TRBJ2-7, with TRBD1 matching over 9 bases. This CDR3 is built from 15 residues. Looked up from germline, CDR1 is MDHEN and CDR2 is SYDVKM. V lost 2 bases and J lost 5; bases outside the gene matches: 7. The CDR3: CASSLTGGRSHEQYF. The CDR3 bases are TGTGCCAGCAGTTTAACAGGGGGCCGCAGCCACGAGCAGTACTTC. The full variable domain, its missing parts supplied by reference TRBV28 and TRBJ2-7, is DVKVTQSSRYLVKRTGEKVFLECVQDMDHENMFWYRQDPGLGLRLIYFSYDVKMKEKGDIPEGYSVSREKKERFSLILESASTNQTSMYLCASSLTGGRSHEQYFGPGTRLTVT.

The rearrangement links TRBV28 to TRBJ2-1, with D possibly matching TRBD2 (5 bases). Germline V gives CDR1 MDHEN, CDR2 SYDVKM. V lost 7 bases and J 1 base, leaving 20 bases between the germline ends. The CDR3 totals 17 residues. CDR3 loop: CASNPPSGVGSYNEQFF. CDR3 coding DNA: TGTGCCAGCAACCCTCCAAGCGGTGTAGGATCCTACAATGAGCAGTTCTTC.

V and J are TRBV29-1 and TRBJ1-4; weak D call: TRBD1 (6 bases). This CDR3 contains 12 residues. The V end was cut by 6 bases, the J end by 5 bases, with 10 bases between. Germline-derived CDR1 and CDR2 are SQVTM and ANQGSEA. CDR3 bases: TGCAGCGTAGAGGACAGAAATGAAAAACTGTTTTTT. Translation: CSVEDRNEKLFF.

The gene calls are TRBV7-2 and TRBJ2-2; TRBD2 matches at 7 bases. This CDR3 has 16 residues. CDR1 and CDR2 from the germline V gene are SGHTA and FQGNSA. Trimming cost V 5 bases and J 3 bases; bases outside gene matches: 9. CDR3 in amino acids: CASSLLLGGYTGELFF. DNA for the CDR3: TGTGCCAGCAGCCTCCTTTTGGGGGGGTACACCGGGGAGCTGTTTTTT.